The present T cell receptor beta chain was sequenced within a study of shared clonotypes between healthy human individuals. Terminally differentiated effector memory CD45RA+ cells were excluded from the naive CD8 cells, which were CD45RO-negative and positively selected for CCR7. The CDR3 is made up of 15 amino acids. Deletions cut 0 bases from V and 4 bases from J, with 10 bases between. CDR1 is LGHNA and CDR2 is YSLEER in the germline V gene. Measured with immunoSEQ multiplex PCR; TCRdb has only the in-frame clones, and not every one. This sample has around 700,000 clones; about 91% occur once, and the top ten carry more than 20%.

The specimen was naive CD8+ T cells sorted from blood. The chain uses TRBV4-3 and TRBJ1-5; D call uncertain. The origin of this receptor is a young man in good health. Here the CDR3 DNA reads TGCGCCAGCAGCCAAGATGAGGGCAGGAATCAGCCCCAGCATTTT. Its translation: CASSQDEGRNQPQHF.